These T cell receptor beta chains were read from a single sample in a study of blood T cells in healthy people across ages. MiXCR, applied by TCRdb to the 5' RACE reads, yields one record per CDR3 protein. The data show around 900,000 distinct CDR3 sequences, with 25% to 30% seen just once and roughly 17% held by the top ten. The sample taken for sequencing was blood. These receptors were taken from an elderly woman in good health. The CDR3 runs from the conserved cysteine through the conserved F or W. Fields, in order: J gene, clone size, D gene, V gene, CDR3 length, CDR3 protein, CDR3 DNA. D genes are given only for firm matches. A row's size may be missing; if present it is once, few, many or a size class.

j_gene: TRBJ1-5; abundance: many; d_gene: NA; v_gene: TRBV5-6; len: 15; CDR3aa: CASSLAGRGDQPQHF; CDR3nt: TGTGCCAGCAGCTTGGCCGGGAGGGGGGATCAGCCCCAGCATTTT
j_gene: TRBJ2-4; abundance: many; d_gene: NA; v_gene: TRBV5-1; len: 15; CDR3aa: CASRERDNRGYDQYF; CDR3nt: TGCGCCAGCAGAGAGAGGGACAACCGGGGGTACGATCAGTACTTC
j_gene: TRBJ1-1; abundance: many; d_gene: NA; v_gene: TRBV3-1; len: 15; CDR3aa: CASSRLPTANTEAFF; CDR3nt: TGTGCCAGCAGCCGGCTACCTACAGCGAACACTGAAGCTTTCTTT
j_gene: TRBJ2-2; abundance: NA; d_gene: TRBD2; v_gene: TRBV7-2; len: 16; CDR3aa: CASSPGTSGVTGELFF; CDR3nt: TGTGCCAGCAGCCCAGGGACTAGCGGGGTGACCGGGGAGCTGTTTTTT
j_gene: TRBJ2-7; abundance: few; d_gene: NA; v_gene: TRBV21-1; len: 12; CDR3aa: CASSWGGSEQYF; CDR3nt: TGTGCCAGCAGCTGGGGAGGATCCGAGCAGTACTTC
j_gene: TRBJ2-1; abundance: NA; d_gene: NA; v_gene: TRBV5-8; len: 12; CDR3aa: CASSHEGFEQFF; CDR3nt: TGTGCCAGCAGCCACGAAGGGTTTGAACAGTTCTTC
j_gene: TRBJ1-2; abundance: few; d_gene: TRBD1; v_gene: TRBV12-3/TRBV12-4; len: 14; CDR3aa: CATGGGQGSYGYTF; CDR3nt: TGTGCCACCGGGGGCGGACAGGGAAGCTATGGCTACACCTTC
j_gene: TRBJ1-4; abundance: NA; d_gene: NA; v_gene: TRBV6-2/TRBV6-3; len: 15; CDR3aa: CASSRQDATNEKLFF; CDR3nt: TGTGCCAGCAGTCGACAGGATGCAACTAATGAAAAACTGTTTTTT
j_gene: TRBJ2-3; abundance: many; d_gene: NA; v_gene: TRBV20-1; len: 13; CDR3aa: CSARVGGTDTQYF; CDR3nt: TGCAGTGCTAGGGTAGGGGGCACAGATACGCAGTATTTT
j_gene: TRBJ1-1; abundance: NA; d_gene: NA; v_gene: TRBV5-1; len: 16; CDR3aa: CASSLAALPRDTEAFF; CDR3nt: TGCGCCAGCAGCTTGGCCGCTCTCCCGAGGGACACTGAAGCTTTCTTT
j_gene: TRBJ1-1; abundance: NA; d_gene: NA; v_gene: TRBV5-1; len: 13; CDR3aa: CASSLMAGTEAFF; CDR3nt: TGCGCCAGCAGCTTAATGGCTGGCACTGAAGCTTTCTTT
j_gene: TRBJ1-2; abundance: NA; d_gene: NA; v_gene: TRBV6-5; len: 16; CDR3aa: CASSYSWDIVNYGYTF; CDR3nt: TGTGCCAGCAGTTACTCCTGGGACATCGTAAACTATGGCTACACCTTC
j_gene: TRBJ1-4; abundance: NA; d_gene: TRBD1; v_gene: TRBV11-3; len: 17; CDR3aa: CASSFPDRHATNEKLFF; CDR3nt: TGTGCCAGCAGCTTCCCGGACAGGCACGCAACTAATGAAAAACTGTTTTTT
j_gene: TRBJ2-1; abundance: many; d_gene: TRBD2; v_gene: TRBV7-9; len: 15; CDR3aa: CASSLASGGAFEQFF; CDR3nt: TGTGCCAGCAGCTTAGCCAGCGGGGGGGCCTTTGAGCAGTTCTTC
j_gene: TRBJ1-5; abundance: NA; d_gene: TRBD1; v_gene: TRBV29-1; len: 14; CDR3aa: CSARITGADQPQHF; CDR3nt: TGCAGCGCCCGAATAACAGGGGCTGACCAGCCCCAGCATTTT
j_gene: TRBJ2-3; abundance: many; d_gene: TRBD1; v_gene: TRBV12-3/TRBV12-4; len: 12; CDR3aa: CASSGTAGTQYF; CDR3nt: TGTGCCAGCAGTGGGACAGCCGGTACGCAGTATTTT
j_gene: TRBJ2-3; abundance: NA; d_gene: NA; v_gene: TRBV6-2/TRBV6-3; len: 14; CDR3aa: CTSSYDPPTDTQYF; CDR3nt: TGTACCAGCAGTTACGATCCCCCCACAGATACGCAGTATTTT
j_gene: TRBJ2-1; abundance: few; d_gene: NA; v_gene: TRBV25-1; len: 15; CDR3aa: CASSDRGAYYNKQFF; CDR3nt: TGTGCCAGCAGTGACCGGGGGGCTTACTACAATAAGCAGTTCTTC
j_gene: TRBJ1-2; abundance: NA; d_gene: NA; v_gene: TRBV28; len: 14; CDR3aa: CASSLSVGVKGYTF; CDR3nt: TGTGCCAGCAGTTTATCTGTAGGAGTAAAAGGCTACACCTTC
j_gene: TRBJ2-7; abundance: many; d_gene: NA; v_gene: TRBV6-5; len: 15; CDR3aa: CASSYNGEGSYEQYF; CDR3nt: TGTGCCAGCAGTTACAATGGGGAAGGCTCCTACGAGCAGTACTTC
j_gene: TRBJ2-4; abundance: NA; d_gene: TRBD2; v_gene: TRBV7-2; len: 14; CDR3aa: CASRGTGGGDIQYF; CDR3nt: TGTGCCAGCAGAGGGACGGGCGGGGGGGACATTCAGTACTTC
j_gene: TRBJ2-1; abundance: NA; d_gene: TRBD2; v_gene: TRBV6-6; len: 10; CDR3aa: CAAGDNEQFF; CDR3nt: TGTGCCGCGGGGGACAATGAGCAGTTCTTC
j_gene: TRBJ2-1; abundance: many; d_gene: NA; v_gene: TRBV7-2; len: 11; CDR3aa: CASSVAVEQFF; CDR3nt: TGTGCCAGCAGCGTAGCCGTCGAGCAGTTCTTC
j_gene: TRBJ2-3; abundance: NA; d_gene: NA; v_gene: TRBV20-1; len: 13; CDR3aa: CSASGLASDTQYF; CDR3nt: TGCAGTGCTAGTGGGCTAGCCTCGGATACGCAGTATTTT
j_gene: TRBJ2-1; abundance: many; d_gene: NA; v_gene: TRBV29-1; len: 12; CDR3aa: CSVTGPYNEQFF; CDR3nt: TGCAGCGTAACGGGGCCCTACAATGAGCAGTTCTTC
j_gene: TRBJ2-5; abundance: NA; d_gene: TRBD2; v_gene: TRBV20-1; len: 13; CDR3aa: CSAGASGPETQYF; CDR3nt: TGCAGTGCTGGAGCTAGCGGCCCTGAGACCCAGTACTTC
j_gene: TRBJ2-2; abundance: few; d_gene: TRBD2; v_gene: TRBV5-1; len: 16; CDR3aa: CASSLEAGFSTGELFF; CDR3nt: TGCGCCAGCAGCTTGGAAGCGGGGTTTAGCACCGGGGAGCTGTTTTTT